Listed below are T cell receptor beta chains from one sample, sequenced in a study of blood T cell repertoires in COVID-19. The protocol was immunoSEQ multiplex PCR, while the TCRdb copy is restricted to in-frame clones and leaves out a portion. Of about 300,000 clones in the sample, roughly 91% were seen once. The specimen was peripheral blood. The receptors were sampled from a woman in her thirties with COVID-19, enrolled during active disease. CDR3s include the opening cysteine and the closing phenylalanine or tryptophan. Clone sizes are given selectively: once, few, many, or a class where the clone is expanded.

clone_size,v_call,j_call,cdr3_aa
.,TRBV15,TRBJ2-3,CATSRSGISTDTQYF
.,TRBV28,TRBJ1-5,CASRPGTPSNQPQHF
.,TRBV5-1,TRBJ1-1,CASSPGTGNTEAFF
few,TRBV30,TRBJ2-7,CAWNVRGYEQYF
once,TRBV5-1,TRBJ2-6,CASSLGGSGANVLTF
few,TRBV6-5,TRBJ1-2,CASSQPGQGGYTF
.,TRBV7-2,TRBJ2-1,CASSLAGGYNEQFF
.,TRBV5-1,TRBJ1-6,CASSPGGYNSPLHF
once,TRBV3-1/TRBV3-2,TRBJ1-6,CASSQGTPLHF
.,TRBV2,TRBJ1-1,CASRDPGKNTEAFF
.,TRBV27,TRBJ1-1,CASSPWDRVNTEAFF
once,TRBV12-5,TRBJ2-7,CASGLNRAISYEQYF
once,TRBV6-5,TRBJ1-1,CASSYRGRANTEAFF
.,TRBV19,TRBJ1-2,CASSPQGRKGYTF
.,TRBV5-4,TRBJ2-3,CASSPRLAQDTQYF
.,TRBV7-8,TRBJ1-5,CASSLAESQEGAQPQHF
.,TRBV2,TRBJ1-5,CASSRETNQPQHF
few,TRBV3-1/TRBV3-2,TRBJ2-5,CASSQDGGRGGQETQYF
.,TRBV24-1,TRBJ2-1,CATSGAGFSSYNEQFF
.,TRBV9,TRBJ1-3,CASSVGEGALGNTIYF
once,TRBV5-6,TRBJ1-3,CASASGLGGESSGNTIYF
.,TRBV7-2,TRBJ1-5,CATSTEFNQPQHF
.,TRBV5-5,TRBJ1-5,CASSLHRSVNQPQHF
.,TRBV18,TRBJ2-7,CASSPGTGSYEQYF
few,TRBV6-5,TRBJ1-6,CASSQGTVYSPLHF
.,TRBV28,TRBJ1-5,CASSLNWPQHF
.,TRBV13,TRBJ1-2,CASSLGGRGRDGYTF
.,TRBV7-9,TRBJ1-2,CASSSRQPIGYTF
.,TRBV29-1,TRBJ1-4,CSVAGTLGSEKLFF
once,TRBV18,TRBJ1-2,CASSPLDSSYGYTF
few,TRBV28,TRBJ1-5,CASSYGWAKNQPQHF
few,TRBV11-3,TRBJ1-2,CASSLSGGTYGYTF
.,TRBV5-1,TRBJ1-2,CASSSDRAHGYTF
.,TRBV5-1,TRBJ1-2,CATRDGTGRLFGGYTF
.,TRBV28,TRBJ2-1,CASSPDRDRGNEQFF
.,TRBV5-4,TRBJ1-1,CASSSGARTGEAFF
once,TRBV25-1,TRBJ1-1,CASSVGQFNTEAFF
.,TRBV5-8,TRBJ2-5,CASSSGQGIQETQYF
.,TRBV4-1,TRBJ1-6,CASSLTLGQEGHSPLHF
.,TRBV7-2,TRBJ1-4,CASSLRSAGDEKLFF
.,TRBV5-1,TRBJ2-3,CASKSTSGGAGDTQYF
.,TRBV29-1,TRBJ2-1,CSVGGLGLVYNEQFF
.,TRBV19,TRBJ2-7,CASSQIGQTRAQYF
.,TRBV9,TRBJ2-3,CASSKLTSPSDTQYF
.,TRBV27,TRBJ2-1,CASSWATAGGYEQFF
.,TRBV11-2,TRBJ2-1,CASSALAEGYNEQFF
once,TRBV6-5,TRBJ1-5,CASRLRTGRQPQHF
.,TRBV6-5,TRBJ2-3,CASSLRTGADTQYF
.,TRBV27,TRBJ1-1,CASSWGGNTEAFF
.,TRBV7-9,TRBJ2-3,CASSLLAGGFTDTQYF
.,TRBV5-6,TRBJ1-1,CASSPLHAEAFF
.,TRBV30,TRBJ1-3,CAWSLSSSGNTIYF
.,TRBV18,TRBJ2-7,CASSPGSTDYEQYF
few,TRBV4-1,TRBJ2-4,CASSPRTSANIQYF